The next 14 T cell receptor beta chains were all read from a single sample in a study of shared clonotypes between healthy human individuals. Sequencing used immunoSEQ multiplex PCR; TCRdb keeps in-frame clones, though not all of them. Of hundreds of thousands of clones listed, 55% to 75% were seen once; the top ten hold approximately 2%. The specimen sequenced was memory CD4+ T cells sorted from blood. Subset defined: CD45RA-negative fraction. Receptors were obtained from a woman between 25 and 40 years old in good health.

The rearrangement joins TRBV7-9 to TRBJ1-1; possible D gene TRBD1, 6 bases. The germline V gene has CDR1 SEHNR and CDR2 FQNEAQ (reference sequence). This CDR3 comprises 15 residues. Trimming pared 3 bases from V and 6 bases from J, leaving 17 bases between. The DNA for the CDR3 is TGTGCCAGCAGCTTTACCGCCGGGACAAGTTCTGAAGCTTTCTTT. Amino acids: CASSFTAGTSSEAFF.

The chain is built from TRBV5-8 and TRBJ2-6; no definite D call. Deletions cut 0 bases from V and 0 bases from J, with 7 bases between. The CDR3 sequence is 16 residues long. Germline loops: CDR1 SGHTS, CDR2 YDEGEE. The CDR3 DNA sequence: TGTGCCAGCAGCTTGGAGTCAGGCTCTGGGGCCAACGTCCTGACTTTC. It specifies CASSLESGSGANVLTF.

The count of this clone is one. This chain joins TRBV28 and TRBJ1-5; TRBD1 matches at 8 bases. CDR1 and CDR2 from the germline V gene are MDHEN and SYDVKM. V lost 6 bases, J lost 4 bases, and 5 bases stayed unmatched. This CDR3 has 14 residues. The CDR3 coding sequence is TGTGCCAGCAGACAAAGGACAGGGAATCAGCCCCAGCATTTT. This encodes CASRQRTGNQPQHF.

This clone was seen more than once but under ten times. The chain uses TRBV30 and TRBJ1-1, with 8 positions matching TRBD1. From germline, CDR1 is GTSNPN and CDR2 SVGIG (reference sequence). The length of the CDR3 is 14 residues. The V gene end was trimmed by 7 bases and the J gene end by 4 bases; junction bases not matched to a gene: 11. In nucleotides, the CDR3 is TGTGCCTCCTGGACAGGGAGGACCTCCACTGAAGCTTTCTTT. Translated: CASWTGRTSTEAFF.

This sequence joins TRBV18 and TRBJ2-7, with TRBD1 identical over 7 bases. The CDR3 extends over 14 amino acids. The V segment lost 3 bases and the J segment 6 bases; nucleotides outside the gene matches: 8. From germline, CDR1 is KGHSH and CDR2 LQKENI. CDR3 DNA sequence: TGTGCCAGCTCACCTGGGACAGCACGGGGCGAGCAGTACTTC. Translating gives CASSPGTARGEQYF.

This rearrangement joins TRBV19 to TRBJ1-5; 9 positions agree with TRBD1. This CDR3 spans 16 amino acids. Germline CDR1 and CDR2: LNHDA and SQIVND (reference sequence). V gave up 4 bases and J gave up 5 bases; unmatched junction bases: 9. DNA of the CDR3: TGTGCCAGTAGTACCGTGGGGACAGGGATCGATCAGCCCCAGCATTTT. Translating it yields CASSTVGTGIDQPQHF.

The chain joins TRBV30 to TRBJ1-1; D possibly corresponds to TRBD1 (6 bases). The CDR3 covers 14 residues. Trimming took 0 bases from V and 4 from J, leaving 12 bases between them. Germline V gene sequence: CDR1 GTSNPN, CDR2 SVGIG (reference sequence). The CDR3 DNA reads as TGTGCCTGGAGTGTACTGGGGGGCTCCACTGAAGCTTTCTTT. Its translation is CAWSVLGGSTEAFF.

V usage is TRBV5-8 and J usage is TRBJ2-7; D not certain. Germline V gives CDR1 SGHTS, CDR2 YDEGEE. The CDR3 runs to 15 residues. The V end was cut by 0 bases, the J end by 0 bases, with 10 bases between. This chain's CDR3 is CASSLGAPASYEQYF. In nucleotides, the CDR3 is TGTGCCAGCAGCTTGGGGGCGCCGGCCTCCTACGAGCAGTACTTC.

CDR3 region: CASSQASGTEAFF. In DNA, the CDR3 is TGCGCCAGCAGCCAAGCATCGGGCACTGAAGCTTTCTTT. The chain links TRBV4-1 to TRBJ1-1, with no clear D. The CDR3 spans 13 residues. Trimming shortened V by 1 base and J by 4 bases, and 7 bases separated the two germline ends. Germline loops: CDR1 MGHRA, CDR2 YSYEKL.

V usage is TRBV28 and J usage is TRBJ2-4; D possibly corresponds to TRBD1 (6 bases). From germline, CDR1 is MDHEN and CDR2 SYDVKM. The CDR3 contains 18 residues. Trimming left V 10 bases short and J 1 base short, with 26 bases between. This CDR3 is CATRPGHSGPMAKNIQYF. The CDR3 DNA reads TGTGCCACCCGACCGGGACATTCAGGTCCCATGGCCAAAAACATTCAGTACTTC.

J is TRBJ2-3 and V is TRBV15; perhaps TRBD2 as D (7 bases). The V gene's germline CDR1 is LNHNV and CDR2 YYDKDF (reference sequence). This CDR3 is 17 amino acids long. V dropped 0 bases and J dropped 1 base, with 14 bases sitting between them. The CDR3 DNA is TGTGCCACCAGCAGAGATAGGGGGGCGGGAGGCACAGATACGCAGTATTTT. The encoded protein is CATSRDRGAGGTDTQYF.

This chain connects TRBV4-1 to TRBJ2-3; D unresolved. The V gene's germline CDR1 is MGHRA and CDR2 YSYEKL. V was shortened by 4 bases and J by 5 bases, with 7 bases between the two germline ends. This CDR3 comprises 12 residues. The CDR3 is CASSRSQDTQYF. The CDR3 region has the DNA TGCGCCAGCAGCCGTAGCCAAGATACGCAGTATTTT.

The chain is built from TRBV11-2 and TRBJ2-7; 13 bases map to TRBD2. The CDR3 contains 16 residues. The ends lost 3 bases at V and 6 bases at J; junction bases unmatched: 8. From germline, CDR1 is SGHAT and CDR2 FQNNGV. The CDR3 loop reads CASSFSGTSGIGEQYF. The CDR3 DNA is TGTGCCAGCAGCTTCTCCGGGACTAGCGGGATTGGCGAGCAGTACTTC.

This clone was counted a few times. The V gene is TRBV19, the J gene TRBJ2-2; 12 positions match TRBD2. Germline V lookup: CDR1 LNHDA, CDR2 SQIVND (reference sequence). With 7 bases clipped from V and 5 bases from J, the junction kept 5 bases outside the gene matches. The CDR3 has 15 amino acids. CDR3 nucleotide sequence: TGTGCCAGTATGGGGGGACTAGCGGGTACCGGGGAGCTGTTTTTT. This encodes CASMGGLAGTGELFF.